A single sample gave rise to the 28 T cell receptor beta chains below, sequenced in a study of CXCR3-negative and CXCR3-positive naive CD8 T cells. Preparation of TRB cDNA libraries relied on 5' RACE carrying UMI labels. TCRdb derives one entry per CDR3 protein from the 5' RACE reads, leaving out DNA. Recorded for this sample: under 70,000 distinct CDR3 sequences. Sequencing input: memory CD8+ T cells from blood. The receptor set was obtained from a human donor in good health. Some clones in this sample may be carry-over from other donors' samples.

The V and J genes are TRBV5-5 and TRBJ2-1; checking the TCRdb D call of TRBD2 is not possible without DNA. The CDR3 is 14 residues long. Looked up from germline, CDR1 is SGHKS and CDR2 is YYEKEE (reference sequence). The CDR3 is CASSELAGYNEQFF.

The chain carries TRBV7-6 and TRBJ2-1; the TCRdb call, TRBD1, lacks DNA for checking. The CDR3 runs 16 residues. Germline CDR1 and CDR2: SGHVS and FNYEAQ. The CDR3 here is CASSTRTGGERNEQFF.

This rearrangement joins TRBV12-3 or TRBV12-4 to TRBJ2-3; TCRdb designates TRBD2, a call that cannot be tested without DNA. The CDR3 extends over 15 amino acids. CDR3: CASSHLPTHADTQYF.

The V call is TRBV7-3, the J call TRBJ2-7. The CDR3 loop spans 16 amino acids. CDR1 and CDR2 (germline): SGHTA, FQGTGA. The CDR3 protein is CASSLTLEKGSYEQYF.

The CDR3 is CSVPAWGAAFF. The gene calls are TRBV29-1 and TRBJ2-1; TCRdb outputs TRBD1, but without DNA this stays unchecked. Germline CDR1 reads SQVTM; CDR2 reads ANQGSEA. There are 11 residues in the CDR3.

CDR3 sequence reads: CASSYSYAGGNEQFF. This chain connects TRBV6-2 or TRBV6-3 to TRBJ2-1; checking the TCRdb D call of TRBD2 is not possible without DNA. Germline lookup yields CDR1 MNHEY and CDR2 SVGEGT. There are 15 residues in the CDR3.

The rearrangement links TRBV20-1 to TRBJ1-1. In germline, CDR1 is DFQATT, CDR2 SNEGSKA (reference sequence). The CDR3 contains 12 residues. This CDR3 is CSAQRMNTEAFF.

The V and J genes are TRBV5-1 and TRBJ1-1. The CDR3 extends over 14 amino acids. CDR1 and CDR2 (germline): SGHRS, YFSETQ. The CDR3 loop reads CASSMHQLNTEAFF.

The chain recombines TRBV27 with TRBJ2-7. This CDR3 contains 13 residues. Germline CDR1 MNHEY, CDR2 SMNVEV (reference sequence). The chain's CDR3 is CASSTFSSYEQYF.

This chain links TRBV4-3 with TRBJ2-5; the TRBD2 assignment by TCRdb is unverifiable without DNA. The CDR3 has 18 residues. From germline, CDR1 is LGHNA and CDR2 YSLEER. CDR3 residues: CASSQDLGARALQETQYF.

The rearrangement links TRBV5-6 to TRBJ2-1; TCRdb indicates TRBD2, and absent DNA this call remains unverified. The CDR3 runs 17 residues. Germline V gene sequence: CDR1 SGHDT, CDR2 YYEEEE. The CDR3 is CASSLFILAGGLKEQFF.

V gene TRBV6-2 or TRBV6-3 combines with J gene TRBJ2-6. The CDR3 contains 16 residues. Germline-derived CDR1 and CDR2 are MNHEY and SVGEGT. This CDR3 reads CASSYPQGSGANVLTF.

The chain recombines TRBV12-3 or TRBV12-4 with TRBJ1-1; TCRdb reports TRBD1, a call that lacks DNA to check it against. CDR3 size: 15 residues. The CDR3 loop reads CASSQAEGGGTEAFF.

The chain has TRBV7-9 and TRBJ2-5; TCRdb gives TRBD1 as the D gene, but with no DNA this cannot be confirmed. The CDR3 is made up of 15 amino acids. Germline-derived CDR1 and CDR2 are SEHNR and FQNEAQ (reference sequence). The CDR3 loop reads CASSLAGTGEETQYF.

The chain couples TRBV28 to TRBJ2-7; TCRdb reports TRBD1, a call that lacks DNA to check it against. The germline V gene has CDR1 MDHEN and CDR2 SYDVKM. The CDR3 is made up of 14 amino acids. CDR3 region: CASSSSTGGNEQYF.

The chain has TRBV14 and TRBJ2-1; TCRdb outputs TRBD2, but without DNA this stays unchecked. The CDR3 sequence is 17 residues long. The germline V gene has CDR1 SGHDN and CDR2 FVKESK. CDR3: CASSQRLRTRGLNEQFF.

The rearrangement uses TRBV5-5 and TRBJ2-3; TCRdb proposes TRBD1, but this gene call is untestable without DNA. Per germline, CDR1 SGHKS and CDR2 YYEKEE (reference sequence). The CDR3 has 21 amino acids. The chain's CDR3 is CASSLVAPGTGGQSSTDTQYF.

The chain has TRBV28 and TRBJ2-7; TCRdb designates TRBD1, a call that cannot be tested without DNA. Germline CDR1 and CDR2: MDHEN and SYDVKM. The CDR3 length is 16 residues. CDR3 loop: CASSLSYAVTGVEQYF. The whole variable domain, remainder taken from reference TRBV28 and TRBJ2-7, is DVKVTQSSRYLVKRTGEKVFLECVQDMDHENMFWYRQDPGLGLRLIYFSYDVKMKEKGDIPEGYSVSREKKERFSLILESASTNQTSMYLCASSLSYAVTGVEQYFGPGTRLTVT.

The chain has TRBV29-1 and TRBJ1-1. The CDR3 has 17 residues. Germline values: CDR1 SQVTM, CDR2 ANQGSEA. The CDR3 region is CSVVPTGHQPSNTEAFF.

The J gene is TRBJ2-1, the V gene TRBV4-1. CDR1 and CDR2 from the germline V gene are MGHRA and YSYEKL. This CDR3 has 12 amino acids. This CDR3 reads CASSQAENEQFF.

V is TRBV4-1 and J is TRBJ2-2. CDR1 MGHRA and CDR2 YSYEKL come from the germline V gene. The CDR3 has 12 residues. CDR3 sequence: CASWANTGELFF.

This CDR3 reads CSVELERDPVIEQFF. J is TRBJ2-1 and V is TRBV29-1; TCRdb designates TRBD2, a call that cannot be tested without DNA. CDR3 length equals 15 residues. The germline V gene encodes CDR1 SQVTM and CDR2 ANQGSEA.

The V call is TRBV12-3 or TRBV12-4, the J call TRBJ2-2. The CDR3 length is 12 residues. The CDR3 here is CASSLRTGELFF.

This chain joins TRBV10-3 and TRBJ2-3; TCRdb selects TRBD2, and the lack of DNA leaves this call unchecked. The CDR3 loop spans 14 amino acids. Germline CDR1 is ENHRY and CDR2 is SYGVKD. CDR3: CAITSGVSTDTQYF.

The genes are TRBV29-1 and TRBJ2-7; with no DNA, the TCRdb D assignment of TRBD1 cannot be verified. CDR3 length: 13 amino acids. Germline V gene sequence: CDR1 SQVTM, CDR2 ANQGSEA. This chain's CDR3 is CSVGHDREEEQYF.

The V and J genes are TRBV29-1 and TRBJ2-2; TCRdb selects TRBD1, and the lack of DNA leaves this call unchecked. In germline, CDR1 is SQVTM, CDR2 ANQGSEA. The CDR3 totals 12 residues. The CDR3 protein is CSVWGTTGELFF.

This chain joins TRBV7-9 and TRBJ2-7. CDR3 size: 12 residues. Germline V CDR1 and CDR2: SEHNR, FQNEAQ (reference sequence). The CDR3 spells CASSLLIYEQYF.

This chain uses TRBV9 with TRBJ1-5; checking the TCRdb D call of TRBD1 is not possible without DNA. The CDR3 covers 12 residues. Germline V gives CDR1 SGDLS, CDR2 YYNGEE. CDR3 loop: CASSQGSQRQHF.